This note documents a single T cell receptor beta chain sequence. These data are taken from a study of blood T cell repertoires in COVID-19. Study as a whole: Samples representing acute and convalescent COVID-19 were sourced from the United States, Italy and Spain.

The assay was immunoSEQ multiplex PCR, and TCRdb's table has in-frame clones only and misses some. The sample lists roughly 280,000 clones; approximately 85% were seen once. The TCR sequence derives from a woman in her seventies with acute or convalescent COVID-19. Source material: peripheral blood.

This CDR3 reads CANHRGGTGELFF. The CDR3 nucleotides are TGTGCCAACCACAGGGGTGGCACCGGGGAGCTGTTTTTT. The chain joins TRBV12-3 or TRBV12-4 to TRBJ2-2; 7 bases are shared with TRBD1. This CDR3 contains 13 residues. V gave up 10 bases and J gave up 4 bases; unmatched junction bases: 6.